This T cell receptor beta chain is from a study of early T cells in non-severe SARS-CoV-2 infection. The CDR3 loop spans 15 amino acids. Trimming took 4 bases from V and 10 from J; bases not matched to a gene: 8. CDR1 and CDR2 (germline): SGHVS, FNYEAQ. Unique molecular identifiers were added to individual cDNA molecules. From the 5' RACE reads, TCRdb called clonotypes with MiXCR, one entry per CDR3 protein. The sample carries tens of thousands of distinct CDR3 sequences, 3.5% to 5% recorded once. In this sample, this clonotype turned up many times. The clonotype comes from an adult who was a healthcare worker with PCR-confirmed SARS-CoV-2 infection or an uninfected control (not recorded which). The chain carries TRBV7-6 and TRBJ2-5; TRBD2 aligns across 14 bases. The material sequenced was whole blood. The CDR3 DNA follows: TGTGCCAGCAGCTCAACGGGACTAGCGGGGGAAGACCAGTACTTC. It yields the protein CASSSTGLAGEDQYF.